This TCR beta chain is drawn from a study of spatial heterogeneity in lung cancer. General study points: Tumor mutation counts were tracked by expanded intratumoral alpha and beta TCR counts.

This clonotype is deemed medium-sized. What it binds is unknown. From germline, CDR1 is MDHEN and CDR2 SYDVKM. V shed 9 bases and J shed 1 base, with 9 bases lying between them. The CDR3 is made up of 13 amino acids. Described time point: sample taken at primary tumor resection. TCRdb processed the 5' RACE reads anew with MiXCR; each CDR3 protein has one entry. The sample carries around 2,800 distinct CDR3 sequences, roughly 13% recorded once. Here the sequenced sample was lung tumor tissue, taken at surgery. This TCR was sampled from a male donor with early-stage non-small cell lung cancer. The V gene is TRBV28, the J gene TRBJ2-2; maybe TRBD2 (5 bases). CDR3 DNA: TGTGCCAGTATTGGACTGAACACCGGGGAGCTGTTTTTT. Translation gives CASIGLNTGELFF.